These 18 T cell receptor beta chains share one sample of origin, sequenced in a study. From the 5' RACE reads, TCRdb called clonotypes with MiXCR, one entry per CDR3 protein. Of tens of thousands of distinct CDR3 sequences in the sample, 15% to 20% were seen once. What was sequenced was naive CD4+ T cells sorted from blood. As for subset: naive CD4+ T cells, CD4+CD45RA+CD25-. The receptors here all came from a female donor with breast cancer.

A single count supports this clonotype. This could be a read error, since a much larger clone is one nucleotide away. CDR3 region: CSADPLADTQYF. In DNA form, the CDR3 reads TGCAGCGCGGACCCCCTGGCAGATACGCAGTATTTT. V gene TRBV29-1 combines with J gene TRBJ2-3; D uncertain. The CDR3 is 12 amino acids. Per the germline V gene, CDR1 is SQVTM and CDR2 is ANQGSEA. V dropped 7 bases and J dropped 4 bases, with 12 bases sitting between them.

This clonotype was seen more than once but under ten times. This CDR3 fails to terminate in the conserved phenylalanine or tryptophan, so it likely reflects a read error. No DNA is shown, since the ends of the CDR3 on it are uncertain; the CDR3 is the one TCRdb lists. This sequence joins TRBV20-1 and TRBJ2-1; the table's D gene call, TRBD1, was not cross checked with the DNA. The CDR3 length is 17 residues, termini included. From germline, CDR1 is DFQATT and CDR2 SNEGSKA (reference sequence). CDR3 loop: CSARDPYSPGTGAGIPI.

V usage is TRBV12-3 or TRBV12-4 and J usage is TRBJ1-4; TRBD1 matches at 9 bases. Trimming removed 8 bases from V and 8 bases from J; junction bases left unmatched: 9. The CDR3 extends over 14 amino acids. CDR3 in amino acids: CASGRQGVWEKLFF. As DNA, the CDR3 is TGTGCCAGCGGCAGACAGGGGGTATGGGAAAAACTGTTTTTT.

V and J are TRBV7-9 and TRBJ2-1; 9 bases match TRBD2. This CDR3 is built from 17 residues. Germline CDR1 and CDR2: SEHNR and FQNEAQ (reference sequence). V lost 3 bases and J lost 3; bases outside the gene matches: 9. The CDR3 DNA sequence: TGTGCCAGCAGCTTGTCTGGCGGGAGGGTTATCTACAATGAGCAGTTCTTC. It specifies CASSLSGGRVIYNEQFF.

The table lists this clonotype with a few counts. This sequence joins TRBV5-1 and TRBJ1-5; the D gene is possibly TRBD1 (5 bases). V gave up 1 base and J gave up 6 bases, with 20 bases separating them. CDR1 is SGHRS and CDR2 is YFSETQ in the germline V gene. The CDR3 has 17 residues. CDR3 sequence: CASSLKGLGTGSQPQHF. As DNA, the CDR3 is TGCGCCAGCAGCTTGAAAGGTTTGGGGACTGGTAGTCAGCCCCAGCATTTT.

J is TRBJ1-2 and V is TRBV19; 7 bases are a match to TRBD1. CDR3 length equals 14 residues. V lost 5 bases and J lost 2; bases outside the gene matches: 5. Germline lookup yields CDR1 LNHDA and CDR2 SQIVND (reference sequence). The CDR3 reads CASSGDRVNYGYTF. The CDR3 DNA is TGTGCCAGTAGTGGCGACAGGGTAAACTATGGCTACACCTTC.

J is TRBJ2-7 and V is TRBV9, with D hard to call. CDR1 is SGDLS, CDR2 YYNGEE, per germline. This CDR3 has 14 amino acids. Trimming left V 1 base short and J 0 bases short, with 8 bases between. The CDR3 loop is CASSVTSASYEQYF. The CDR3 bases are TGTGCCAGCAGCGTAACCAGTGCCTCCTACGAGCAGTACTTC. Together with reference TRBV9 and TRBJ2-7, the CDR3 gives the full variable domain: DSGVTQTPKHLITATGQRVTLRCSPRSGDLSVYWYQQSLDQGLQFLIQYYNGEERAKGNILERFSAQQFPDLHSELNLSSLELGDSALYFCASSVTSASYEQYFGPGTRLTVT.

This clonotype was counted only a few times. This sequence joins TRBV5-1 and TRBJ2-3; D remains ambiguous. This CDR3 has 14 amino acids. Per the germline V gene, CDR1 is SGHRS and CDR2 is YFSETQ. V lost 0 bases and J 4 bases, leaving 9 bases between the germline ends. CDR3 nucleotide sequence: TGCGCCAGCAGCTTGGTCGGCCAGGCAGATACGCAGTATTTT. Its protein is CASSLVGQADTQYF.

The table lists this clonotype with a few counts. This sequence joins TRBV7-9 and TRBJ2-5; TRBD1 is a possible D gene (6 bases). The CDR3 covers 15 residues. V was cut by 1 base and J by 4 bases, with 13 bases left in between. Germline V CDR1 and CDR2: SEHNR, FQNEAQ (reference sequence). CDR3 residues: CASSLGTGNPETQYF. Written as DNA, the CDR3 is TGTGCCAGCAGCTTAGGAACAGGGAATCCAGAGACCCAGTACTTC.

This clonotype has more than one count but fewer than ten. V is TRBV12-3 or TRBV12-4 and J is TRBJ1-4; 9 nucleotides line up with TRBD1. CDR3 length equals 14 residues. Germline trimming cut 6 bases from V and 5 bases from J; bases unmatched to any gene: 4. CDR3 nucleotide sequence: TGTGCCAGCAGAGGGACAGGGAACAATGAAAAACTGTTTTTT. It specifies CASRGTGNNEKLFF.

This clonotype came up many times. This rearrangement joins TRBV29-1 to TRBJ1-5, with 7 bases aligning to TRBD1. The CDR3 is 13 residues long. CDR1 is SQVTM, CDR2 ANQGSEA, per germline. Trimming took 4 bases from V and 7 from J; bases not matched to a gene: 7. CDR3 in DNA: TGCAGCGTTGGGGAGGGGGCTCGGCAGCCCCAGCATTTT. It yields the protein CSVGEGARQPQHF.

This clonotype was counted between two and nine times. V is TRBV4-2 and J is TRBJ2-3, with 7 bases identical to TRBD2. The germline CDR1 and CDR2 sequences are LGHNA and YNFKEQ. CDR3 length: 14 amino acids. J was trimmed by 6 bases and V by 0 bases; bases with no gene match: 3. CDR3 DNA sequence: TGTGCCAGCAGCCAAGAGACTAGCTCGGATACGCAGTATTTT. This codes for CASSQETSSDTQYF.

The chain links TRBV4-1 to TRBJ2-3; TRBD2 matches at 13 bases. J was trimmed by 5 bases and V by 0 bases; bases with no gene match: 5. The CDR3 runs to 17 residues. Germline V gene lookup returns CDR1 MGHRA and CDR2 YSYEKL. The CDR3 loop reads CASSQEGLAGPQDTQYF. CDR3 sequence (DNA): TGCGCCAGCAGCCAAGAGGGACTAGCGGGACCTCAAGATACGCAGTATTTT.

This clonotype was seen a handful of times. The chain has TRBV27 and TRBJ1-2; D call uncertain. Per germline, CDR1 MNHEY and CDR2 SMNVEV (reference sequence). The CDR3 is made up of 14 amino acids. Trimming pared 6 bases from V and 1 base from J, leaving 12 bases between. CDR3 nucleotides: TGTGCCAGCAGAAGGTCGGGTATTAACTATGGCTACACCTTC. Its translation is CASRRSGINYGYTF.

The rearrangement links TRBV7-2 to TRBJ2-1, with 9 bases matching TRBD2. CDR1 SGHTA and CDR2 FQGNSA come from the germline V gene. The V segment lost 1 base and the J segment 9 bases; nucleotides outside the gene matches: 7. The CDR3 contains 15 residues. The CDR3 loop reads CASSLDGLALGEQFF. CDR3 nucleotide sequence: TGTGCCAGCAGCTTAGACGGACTAGCGCTGGGTGAGCAGTTCTTC. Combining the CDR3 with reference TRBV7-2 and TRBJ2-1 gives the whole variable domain GAGVSQSPSNKVTEKGKDVELRCDPISGHTALYWYRQSLGQGLEFLIYFQGNSAPDKSGLPSDRFSAERTGGSVSTLTIQRTQQEDSAVYLCASSLDGLALGEQFFGPGTRLTVL.

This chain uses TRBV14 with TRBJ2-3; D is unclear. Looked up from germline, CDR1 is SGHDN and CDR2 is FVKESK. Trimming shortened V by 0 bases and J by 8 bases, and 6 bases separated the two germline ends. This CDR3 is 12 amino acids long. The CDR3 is CASSQDWGTQYF. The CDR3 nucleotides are TGTGCCAGCAGCCAAGATTGGGGTACGCAGTATTTT.

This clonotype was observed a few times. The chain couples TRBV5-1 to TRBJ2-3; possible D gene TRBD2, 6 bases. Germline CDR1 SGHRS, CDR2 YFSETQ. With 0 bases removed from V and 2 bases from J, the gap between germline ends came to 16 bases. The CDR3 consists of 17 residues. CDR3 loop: CASSLAGGSRSTDTQYF. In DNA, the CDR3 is TGCGCCAGCAGCTTGGCCGGGGGAAGCAGGTCCACAGATACGCAGTATTTT.

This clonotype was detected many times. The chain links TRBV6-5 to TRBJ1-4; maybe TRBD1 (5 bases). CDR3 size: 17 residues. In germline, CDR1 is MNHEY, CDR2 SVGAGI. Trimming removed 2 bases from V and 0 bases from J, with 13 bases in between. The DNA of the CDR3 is TGTGCCAGCAGTTACCGGGACGCCGGTGCAACTAATGAAAAACTGTTTTTT. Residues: CASSYRDAGATNEKLFF.